The rows below give T cell receptor beta chains drawn from one sample of a study of beta chain features in type 1 diabetes. The table came from immunoSEQ multiplex PCR; TCRdb's copy has only in-frame clones and leaves some out. The table lists about 140,000 clones, less than 10% of them singletons. What was sequenced was central memory CD4+ T cells from blood. Source of these receptors: a woman aged 40 to 50 in good health. Both conserved end residues are part of each CDR3. The D gene is left open where the match is weak. Clone size is shown for a subset of rows, as once, few, many or a class of expanded clone.

d_gene: NA; j_gene: TRBJ2-7; abundance: few; v_gene: TRBV18; CDR3nt: TGTGCCAGCTCACCACGAGGTTTAGAAGAGCAGTACTTC; CDR3aa: CASSPRGLEEQYF
d_gene: TRBD1; j_gene: TRBJ1-2; abundance: few; v_gene: TRBV9; CDR3nt: TGTGCCAGCAGCGTAGCTTTGCAGGGGGGAGGCTACACCTTC; CDR3aa: CASSVALQGGGYTF
d_gene: TRBD2; j_gene: TRBJ2-3; abundance: few; v_gene: TRBV29-1; CDR3nt: TGCAGCGTGGGCAAGCTGAGCGGGGGGGCGACCTCAGATACGCAGTATTTT; CDR3aa: CSVGKLSGGATSDTQYF
d_gene: NA; j_gene: TRBJ1-2; abundance: NA; v_gene: TRBV10-3; CDR3nt: TGTGCCATCAGTGAGTCCCATTATGGCTACACCTTC; CDR3aa: CAISESHYGYTF
d_gene: NA; j_gene: TRBJ1-1; abundance: few; v_gene: TRBV9; CDR3nt: TGTGCCAGCAGCGTAGTCCCGGAGGAGAACACTGAAGCTTTCTTT; CDR3aa: CASSVVPEENTEAFF
d_gene: TRBD1; j_gene: TRBJ1-5; abundance: many; v_gene: TRBV4-3; CDR3nt: TGCGCCAGCAGCCTCAGACAGGGGGGTCAGCCCCAGCATTTT; CDR3aa: CASSLRQGGQPQHF
d_gene: NA; j_gene: TRBJ2-3; abundance: few; v_gene: TRBV7-9; CDR3nt: TGTGCCAGCAGCTTAGCCCGGCCAGGTTTCTTTTGGCGAGATACGCAGTATTTT; CDR3aa: CASSLARPGFFWRDTQYF
d_gene: NA; j_gene: TRBJ1-4; abundance: NA; v_gene: TRBV7-2; CDR3nt: TGTGCCAGCAGCCGCGGGCAGGGGTACACTAATGAAAAACTGTTTTTT; CDR3aa: CASSRGQGYTNEKLFF
d_gene: NA; j_gene: TRBJ1-1; abundance: few; v_gene: TRBV5-1; CDR3nt: TGCGCCAGCAGCTTAGGAACGGCGGGCACTGAAGCTTTCTTT; CDR3aa: CASSLGTAGTEAFF
d_gene: TRBD1; j_gene: TRBJ1-5; abundance: NA; v_gene: TRBV19; CDR3nt: TGTGCCAGTAGTATACAGGGGGCAAAGCAGCCCCAGCATTTT; CDR3aa: CASSIQGAKQPQHF
d_gene: TRBD1; j_gene: TRBJ2-3; abundance: few; v_gene: TRBV5-6; CDR3nt: TGTGCCAGCAGCCTACCGGGACAGGTTCCAGATACGCAGTATTTT; CDR3aa: CASSLPGQVPDTQYF
d_gene: NA; j_gene: TRBJ2-7; abundance: few; v_gene: TRBV29-1; CDR3nt: TGCAGCGCCCGAGCCGGGCAGGGTTACGAGCAGTACTTC; CDR3aa: CSARAGQGYEQYF
d_gene: TRBD1; j_gene: TRBJ1-1; abundance: many; v_gene: TRBV18; CDR3nt: TGTGCCAGCGCGGACAGGGGCCTTTTTAACACTGAAGCTTTCTTT; CDR3aa: CASADRGLFNTEAFF
d_gene: TRBD1; j_gene: TRBJ1-5; abundance: NA; v_gene: TRBV18; CDR3nt: TGTGCCAGCTCAACAGGGGGCAATCAGCCCCAGCATTTT; CDR3aa: CASSTGGNQPQHF
d_gene: TRBD2; j_gene: TRBJ2-5; abundance: NA; v_gene: TRBV7-9; CDR3nt: TGTGCCAGCAGCAAGCGGGGGGAAACTCAAGAGACCCAGTACTTC; CDR3aa: CASSKRGETQETQYF
d_gene: NA; j_gene: TRBJ2-5; abundance: NA; v_gene: TRBV5-1; CDR3nt: TGCGCCAGCAGCTTGGGACAGCACCAAGAGACCCAGTACTTC; CDR3aa: CASSLGQHQETQYF
d_gene: TRBD2; j_gene: TRBJ2-4; abundance: few; v_gene: TRBV29-1; CDR3nt: TGCAGCGTCCGGGGGGGGGAAAACATTCAGTACTTC; CDR3aa: CSVRGGENIQYF
d_gene: TRBD2; j_gene: TRBJ2-7; abundance: few; v_gene: TRBV14; CDR3nt: TGTGCCAGCAGCCAGATCGGGACTATCAATAGGGAGCAGTACTTC; CDR3aa: CASSQIGTINREQYF
d_gene: NA; j_gene: TRBJ2-7; abundance: NA; v_gene: TRBV5-1; CDR3nt: TGCGCCAGCAGCTTGGGACAGGACCCTTCCTACGAGCAGTACTTC; CDR3aa: CASSLGQDPSYEQYF
d_gene: NA; j_gene: TRBJ1-2; abundance: NA; v_gene: TRBV10-3; CDR3nt: TGTGCCATCAGTGACGGCGGGCAGATGGGTGGCTACACCTTC; CDR3aa: CAISDGGQMGGYTF
d_gene: NA; j_gene: TRBJ1-2; abundance: many; v_gene: TRBV7-9; CDR3nt: TGTGCCAGCAGCATGGACAGAAAGGAGGACTACACCTTC; CDR3aa: CASSMDRKEDYTF
d_gene: TRBD1; j_gene: TRBJ1-6; abundance: NA; v_gene: TRBV27; CDR3nt: TGTGCCAGCAGTTTATCTGCCAGGGGGGTCCCGGGTGGTTCACCCCTCCACTTT; CDR3aa: CASSLSARGVPGGSPLHF
d_gene: TRBD1; j_gene: TRBJ2-1; abundance: few; v_gene: TRBV4-3; CDR3nt: TGCGCCAGCAGCACCCGGACAGGGAGCGATGAGCAGTTCTTC; CDR3aa: CASSTRTGSDEQFF
d_gene: NA; j_gene: TRBJ2-5; abundance: NA; v_gene: TRBV18; CDR3nt: TGTGCCAGCTCCCCGATAGCCCCGGGGGAGACGGGGACCCAGTACTTC; CDR3aa: CASSPIAPGETGTQYF
d_gene: NA; j_gene: TRBJ1-4; abundance: few; v_gene: TRBV15; CDR3nt: TGTGCCACCAGCAGAGGGTCAAGCGACAGCCGTCTGGGACTGTTTTTT; CDR3aa: CATSRGSSDSRLGLFF
d_gene: TRBD2; j_gene: TRBJ2-7; abundance: NA; v_gene: TRBV7-8; CDR3nt: TGTGCCAGCAGCTCCGGGACTAGCGGGTTACCCTACGAGCAGTACTTC; CDR3aa: CASSSGTSGLPYEQYF
d_gene: TRBD1; j_gene: TRBJ1-1; abundance: NA; v_gene: TRBV10-1; CDR3nt: TGCGCCAGCAGTGAGAACAGGGGCACTGAAGCTTTCTTT; CDR3aa: CASSENRGTEAFF
d_gene: TRBD2; j_gene: TRBJ2-2; abundance: NA; v_gene: TRBV11-2; CDR3nt: TGTGCCAGCAGCTTAGTCCCTAGCGGGGGGGCCTGGGAGCTGTTTTTT; CDR3aa: CASSLVPSGGAWELFF
d_gene: NA; j_gene: TRBJ1-4; abundance: few; v_gene: TRBV29-1; CDR3nt: TGCAGCGTGTCAACAGGGTTCACTAATGAAAAACTGTTTTTT; CDR3aa: CSVSTGFTNEKLFF
d_gene: NA; j_gene: TRBJ2-2; abundance: NA; v_gene: TRBV29-1; CDR3nt: TGCAGCGTTGATCGGGGGTACACCGGGGAGCTGTTTTTT; CDR3aa: CSVDRGYTGELFF
d_gene: TRBD1; j_gene: TRBJ2-1; abundance: many; v_gene: TRBV23-1; CDR3nt: TGCGCCAGCAGTCCGGGACAGACTTACAATGAGCAGTTCTTC; CDR3aa: CASSPGQTYNEQFF
d_gene: NA; j_gene: TRBJ2-7; abundance: few; v_gene: TRBV14; CDR3nt: TGTGCCAGCAGCCAAAATTCGGCGGATGCGCAGTACTTC; CDR3aa: CASSQNSADAQYF
d_gene: TRBD1; j_gene: TRBJ2-7; abundance: few; v_gene: TRBV9; CDR3nt: TGTGCCAGCAGCGTAGGGGGGACAGGGTGGGGTCGCGAGCAGTACTTC; CDR3aa: CASSVGGTGWGREQYF
d_gene: TRBD2; j_gene: TRBJ2-7; abundance: many; v_gene: TRBV7-2; CDR3nt: TGTGCCAGCAGCCTAAGGACTAGCAACTACGAGCAGTACTTC; CDR3aa: CASSLRTSNYEQYF
d_gene: NA; j_gene: TRBJ1-6; abundance: few; v_gene: TRBV5-6; CDR3nt: TGTGCCAGCAGCCTCCTTAATTCACCCCTCCACTTT; CDR3aa: CASSLLNSPLHF
d_gene: TRBD2; j_gene: TRBJ2-3; abundance: few; v_gene: TRBV5-1; CDR3nt: TGCGCCAGCAGCTTACTACCGGGACTAGTACGCATGACTTATACGCAGTATTTT; CDR3aa: CASSLLPGLVRMTYTQYF
d_gene: NA; j_gene: TRBJ1-6; abundance: few; v_gene: TRBV27; CDR3nt: TGTGCCAGCAGCTTCCTAAATTCACCCCTCCACTTT; CDR3aa: CASSFLNSPLHF
d_gene: TRBD1; j_gene: TRBJ1-1; abundance: NA; v_gene: TRBV23-1; CDR3nt: TGCGCCAGCAGTGCCCACGGGACAGGCTTCTGGTCTCAGAACACTGAAGCTTTCTTT; CDR3aa: CASSAHGTGFWSQNTEAFF